One sample yielded the 23 T cell receptor beta chains listed below, sequenced in a study of cytomegalovirus exposure and HLA in healthy donors. The primer mix had 60 Vbeta and 13 Jbeta primers. Assay: immunoSEQ multiplex PCR; the TCRdb copy retains only in-frame clones and omits some. The sample includes some 130,000 clones, over 70% of them seen just once. Specimen: PBMCs. These TCRs come from a woman between 18 and 29 years old in good health and CMV-seronegative.

The chain combines TRBV5-4 with TRBJ2-1, with TRBD2 matching over 7 bases. The germline V gene has CDR1 SGHNT and CDR2 YYREEE (reference sequence). Trimming at V came to 0 bases and at J to 2 bases, leaving 5 bases not matched to a gene. There are 16 residues in the CDR3. This chain's CDR3 is CASSLGAGVAYNEQFF. CDR3 nucleotides: TGTGCCAGCAGCTTGGGGGCGGGAGTGGCCTACAATGAGCAGTTCTTC. The full variable domain, its missing parts supplied by reference TRBV5-4 and TRBJ2-1, is ETGVTQSPTHLIKTRGQQVTLRCSSQSGHNTVSWYQQALGQGPQFIFQYYREEENGRGNFPPRFSGLQFPNYSSELNVNALELDDSALYLCASSLGAGVAYNEQFFGPGTRLTVL.

This clone turned up a few times. The rearrangement links TRBV11-2 to TRBJ1-1; D may be TRBD1 (5 bases). CDR1 is SGHAT and CDR2 is FQNNGV in the germline V gene. Deletions cut 2 bases from V and 2 bases from J, with 9 bases between. The CDR3 runs 14 residues. The CDR3 spells CASSLWGLNTEAFF. CDR3 in DNA: TGTGCCAGCAGCTTATGGGGACTAAACACTGAAGCTTTCTTT.

V and J are TRBV6-6 and TRBJ1-2; perhaps TRBD1 as D (5 bases). The CDR3 is 15 amino acids. Germline assignment: CDR1 MNHNY and CDR2 SVGAGI (reference sequence). V was clipped by 0 bases and J by 6 bases, with 14 bases between them. CDR3 sequence: CASSYSGGFSNGYTF. The CDR3 DNA reads TGTGCCAGCAGTTACTCGGGGGGTTTTAGTAATGGCTACACCTTC.

The chain combines TRBV14 with TRBJ2-3; no reliable D call. The CDR3 totals 12 residues. Trimming removed 7 bases at V and 5 bases at J, with 10 bases between. Germline assignment: CDR1 SGHDN and CDR2 FVKESK. CDR3 nucleotides: TGTGCCAGCACTTTCGGCGGAGATACGCAGTATTTT. Its translation is CASTFGGDTQYF.

This clone was counted only a few times. V usage is TRBV7-9 and J usage is TRBJ2-5; 7 bases agree with TRBD2. CDR3 size: 14 residues. The trim removed 6 bases at V and 6 bases at J, leaving 10 bases unmatched. CDR1 and CDR2 from the germline V gene are SEHNR and FQNEAQ (reference sequence). This CDR3 reads CASRGGSGRKTQYF. The CDR3 DNA follows: TGTGCCAGCAGGGGCGGGAGTGGGCGAAAGACCCAGTACTTC. The full variable domain, completed using reference TRBV7-9 and TRBJ2-5, is DTGVSQNPRHKITKRGQNVTFRCDPISEHNRLYWYRQTLGQGPEFLTYFQNEAQLEKSRLLSDRFSAERPKGSFSTLEIQRTEQGDSAMYLCASRGGSGRKTQYFGPGTRLLVL.

The V gene is TRBV10-2, the J gene TRBJ2-7, with 8 bases aligning to TRBD1. The CDR3 totals 15 residues. Trimming removed 2 bases from V and 5 bases from J; junction bases left unmatched: 8. Germline V gene data show CDR1 as WSHSY and CDR2 as SAAADI. The CDR3 DNA is TGCGCCAGCAGTGAGCCCGACAGGGGTCGGCACGAGCAGTACTTC. This translates into CASSEPDRGRHEQYF.

This chain connects TRBV15 to TRBJ2-1; no firm D call. The V gene's germline CDR1 is LNHNV and CDR2 YYDKDF (reference sequence). The CDR3 loop spans 12 amino acids. V lost 0 bases to trimming and J lost 9 bases, with 6 bases between them. The CDR3 nucleotides are TGTGCCACCAGCAGAGAATTAGTTGAGCAGTTCTTC. Protein sequence: CATSRELVEQFF.

The rearrangement links TRBV27 to TRBJ2-7; D ambiguous. The CDR3 totals 15 residues. Trimming stripped 6 bases from V and 0 bases from J, with 15 bases between. Germline CDR1 and CDR2: MNHEY and SMNVEV (reference sequence). As DNA, the CDR3 is TGTGCCAGCAGAAAAGATGGTATACTCTCCTACGAGCAGTACTTC. Encoded protein: CASRKDGILSYEQYF.

The J gene is TRBJ1-1, the V gene TRBV27, with a tentative D call TRBD1 (5 bases). CDR3 length: 15 amino acids. Germline V CDR1 and CDR2: MNHEY, SMNVEV (reference sequence). The V and J ends lost 5 bases and 3 bases respectively, with 16 bases between them. CDR3 region: CASSARGVVYTEAFF. Here the CDR3 DNA reads TGTGCCAGCAGTGCCCGGGGGGTGGTGTACACTGAAGCTTTCTTT.

The chain employs TRBV6-5 and TRBJ2-2; no clear D. Germline V lookup: CDR1 MNHEY, CDR2 SVGAGI. This CDR3 spans 13 amino acids. Trimming pared 2 bases from V and 6 bases from J, leaving 7 bases between. The CDR3 is CASSYKRAGELFF. The DNA for the CDR3 is TGTGCCAGCAGTTACAAACGGGCCGGGGAGCTGTTTTTT.

The chain couples TRBV4-2 to TRBJ2-5; 9 bases are a match to TRBD2. V shed 3 bases, J shed 4 bases, and the junction held 12 bases outside the gene matches. There are 17 residues in the CDR3. From germline, CDR1 is LGHNA and CDR2 YNFKEQ. The CDR3: CASSHGRGLARGETQYF. DNA for the CDR3: TGTGCCAGCAGCCATGGGAGAGGACTAGCGAGGGGAGAGACCCAGTACTTC.

The chain links TRBV30 to TRBJ2-6; the D is unclear. This CDR3 is 13 amino acids long. Trimming removed 4 bases from V and 0 bases from J, with 4 bases in between. Germline V gene lookup returns CDR1 GTSNPN and CDR2 SVGIG (reference sequence). The CDR3 DNA is TGTGCCTGGACAGACTCTGGGGCCAACGTCCTGACTTTC. Translation: CAWTDSGANVLTF.

This clone has only one observation. The rearrangement links TRBV19 to TRBJ2-7, with D perhaps matching TRBD2 (6 bases). Germline lookup yields CDR1 LNHDA and CDR2 SQIVND (reference sequence). This CDR3 has 14 amino acids. With 2 bases removed from V and 1 base from J, the gap between germline ends came to 9 bases. This chain's CDR3 is CASSISGRSYEQYF. The CDR3 nucleotides are TGTGCCAGTAGTATATCCGGGAGATCCTACGAGCAGTACTTC.

This clone appeared a few times. The chain uses TRBV19 and TRBJ2-1, with D possibly TRBD2 on 5 matching bases. Germline V gene data show CDR1 as LNHDA and CDR2 as SQIVND (reference sequence). This CDR3 spans 13 amino acids. The germline V and J ends were trimmed by 9 bases and 4 bases, with 13 bases remaining between them. CDR3 bases: TGTGCCAGCTCCGACTATTTTTACAATGAGCAGTTCTTC. Its protein product is CASSDYFYNEQFF.

The chain has TRBV19 and TRBJ2-3, with 10 bases that match TRBD2. The CDR3 runs 16 residues. The germline gives CDR1 LNHDA, CDR2 SQIVND (reference sequence). The J segment lost 5 bases and the V segment lost 3 bases, leaving 8 bases of the junction unmatched. Written as DNA, the CDR3 is TGTGCCAGTAGTATGACAGAAGCGGGAGGGATAGATACGCAGTATTTT. Encoded protein: CASSMTEAGGIDTQYF.

The gene calls are TRBV7-9 and TRBJ2-3; D possibly corresponds to TRBD2 (6 bases). The CDR3 runs to 15 residues. CDR1 and CDR2 from the germline V gene are SEHNR and FQNEAQ (reference sequence). V was pared by 5 bases and J by 2 bases, with 14 bases between. The CDR3 loop is CASSPPAGITDTQYF. CDR3 in DNA: TGTGCCAGCAGCCCCCCTGCGGGGATCACAGATACGCAGTATTTT.

The chain uses TRBV2 and TRBJ2-5, with a weak D call TRBD2 (5 bases). Germline-derived CDR1 and CDR2 are SNHLY and FYNNEI. The CDR3 totals 13 residues. The V end was cut by 7 bases, the J end by 5 bases, with 14 bases between. CDR3 protein: CASTPIGGETQYF. The CDR3 coding sequence is TGTGCCAGCACCCCTATAGGCGGGGAGACCCAGTACTTC.

The V gene is TRBV2, the J gene TRBJ1-5, with D maybe TRBD1 (6 bases). CDR1 is SNHLY and CDR2 is FYNNEI in the germline V gene. V was clipped by 0 bases and J by 3 bases, with 9 bases between them. The CDR3 has 15 amino acids. CDR3 DNA sequence: TGTGCCAGCAGTGAAGCGCAGGGGACCAATCAGCCCCAGCATTTT. It codes for CASSEAQGTNQPQHF.

This chain links TRBV28 with TRBJ1-4; 10 nucleotides align to TRBD1. The CDR3 has 16 amino acids. Looked up from germline, CDR1 is MDHEN and CDR2 is SYDVKM. V lost 6 bases to trimming and J lost 2 bases; unmatched junction nucleotides: 6. The CDR3: CASSPRQGATNEKLFF. The CDR3 DNA sequence: TGTGCCAGCAGCCCCCGACAGGGGGCGACTAATGAAAAACTGTTTTTT.

The V and J genes are TRBV2 and TRBJ2-7, with TRBD1 identical over 9 bases. This CDR3 spans 13 amino acids. Germline assignment: CDR1 SNHLY and CDR2 FYNNEI. For the CDR3, the DNA is TGTGCTAGCGGCGGACAGGGGCTCTACGAGCAGTACTTC. It encodes CASGGQGLYEQYF.

The gene calls are TRBV4-1 and TRBJ2-7, with 10 bases that match TRBD2. This CDR3 comprises 16 residues. CDR1 and CDR2 from the germline V gene are MGHRA and YSYEKL. V lost 4 bases, J lost 2 bases, and 8 bases stayed unmatched. CDR3 nucleotide sequence: TGCGCCAGCAGCCCCCCTAGCGGGAGTCCCCCCTACGAGCAGTACTTC. Its protein product is CASSPPSGSPPYEQYF.

The chain recombines TRBV7-6 with TRBJ1-4, with D unclear. The V end was cut by 2 bases, the J end by 7 bases, with 5 bases between. This CDR3 spans 12 amino acids. Germline lookup yields CDR1 SGHVS and CDR2 FNYEAQ. The CDR3: CASSLPGEKLFF. As DNA, the CDR3 is TGTGCCAGCAGCTTACCCGGTGAAAAACTGTTTTTT.

J is TRBJ2-3 and V is TRBV19; D is perhaps TRBD1 (5 bases). Looked up from germline, CDR1 is LNHDA and CDR2 is SQIVND (reference sequence). The CDR3 length is 14 residues. The V end lost 5 bases, the J end lost 1 base, and 10 bases lay between the germline ends. In nucleotides, the CDR3 is TGTGCCAGTAGTTCCAGGGTCCGCACAGATACGCAGTATTTT. As protein: CASSSRVRTDTQYF.